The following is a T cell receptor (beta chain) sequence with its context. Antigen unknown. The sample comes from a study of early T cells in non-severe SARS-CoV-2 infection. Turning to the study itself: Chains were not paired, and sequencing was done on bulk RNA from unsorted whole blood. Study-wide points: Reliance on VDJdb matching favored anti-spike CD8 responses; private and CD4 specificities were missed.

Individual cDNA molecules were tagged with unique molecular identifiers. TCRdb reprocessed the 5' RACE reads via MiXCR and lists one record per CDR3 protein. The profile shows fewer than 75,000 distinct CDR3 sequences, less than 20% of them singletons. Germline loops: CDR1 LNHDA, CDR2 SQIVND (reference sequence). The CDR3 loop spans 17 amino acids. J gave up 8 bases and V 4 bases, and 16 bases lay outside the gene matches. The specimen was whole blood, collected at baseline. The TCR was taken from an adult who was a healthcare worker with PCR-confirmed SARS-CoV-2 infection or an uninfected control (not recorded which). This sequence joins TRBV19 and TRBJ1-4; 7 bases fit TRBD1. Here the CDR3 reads CASSTRRRQGVGEKLFF. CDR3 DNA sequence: TGTGCCAGTAGTACCCGGAGGCGACAGGGAGTCGGGGAAAAACTGTTTTTT.